This TCR beta chain was recorded in a study of cytomegalovirus exposure and HLA in healthy donors. 13 Jbeta primers and 60 Vbeta primers were used for the PCR. Here immunoSEQ multiplex PCR was the method, and the copy in TCRdb shows in-frame clones only, minus some. The sample shows more than 90,000 clones, around 73% of them seen only once. With V trimmed by 3 bases and J by 1 base, 7 bases remained unmatched. This CDR3 comprises 15 residues. Germline V gene data show CDR1 as GTSNPN and CDR2 as SVGIG (reference sequence). The V gene is TRBV30, the J gene TRBJ2-3; 7 nucleotides agree with TRBD2. This TCR was recovered from a woman aged 60-75 years in good health and CMV-seronegative. The source material was PBMCs. The CDR3 DNA is TGTGCCTGGAGCCCTTCCACTAGCGGCACAGATACGCAGTATTTT. The encoded protein is CAWSPSTSGTDTQYF.